These 21 T cell receptor beta chains were sequenced from one sample in a study of blood T cells in healthy people across ages (dated by TCRdb to between 2014 and 2016). Library preparation used 5' RACE. The sequencer was an Illumina HiSeq 2500. A second PCR of roughly 7 to 12 cycles was performed with a sample-barcoded 5' primer and a J-beta primer mix. In-frame beta chains were kept once TCRdb had trimmed the public reads at Q25 with fastp and called clones with MiXCR. Merged by CDR3 protein, the rows form single entries marked with the most common genes and DNA. The sample includes about 1.8 million distinct CDR3 sequences, with around 48% observed a single time. Approximately 2% of the sample is held by the ten biggest clonotypes. Sequenced sample: blood. The source is a woman between 35 and 50 years old in good health.

This sequence joins TRBV9 and TRBJ2-5; D unclear. The length of the CDR3 is 16 residues. Germline V gives CDR1 SGDLS, CDR2 YYNGEE. V was cut by 0 bases and J by 5 bases, with 17 bases left in between. The CDR3 sequence is CASSVEGALTMETQYF. As DNA, the CDR3 is TGTGCCAGCAGCGTAGAGGGTGCCCTAACAATGGAGACCCAGTACTTC.

J is TRBJ2-7 and V is TRBV27, with 7 bases fitting TRBD1. CDR1 and CDR2 (germline): MNHEY, SMNVEV (reference sequence). CDR3 length equals 14 residues. V gave up 3 bases and J gave up 6 bases; unmatched junction bases: 8. CDR3 sequence (DNA): TGTGCCAGCAGTTTTAACAGGGGTAATTGCGAGCAGTACTTC. It yields the protein CASSFNRGNCEQYF.

This clonotype has more than one count but fewer than ten. The chain recombines TRBV4-3 with TRBJ1-2; D is undetermined. CDR1 LGHNA and CDR2 YSLEER come from the germline V gene. This CDR3 spans 16 amino acids. Trimming left V 1 base short and J 0 bases short, with 12 bases between. CDR3 amino acids: CASSQAPLDSNYGYTF. DNA for the CDR3: TGCGCCAGCAGCCAAGCGCCACTCGACTCTAACTATGGCTACACCTTC.

This clonotype was recorded only once. The genes are TRBV4-3 and TRBJ2-1; D is tentatively TRBD1 or TRBD2 (5 bases each). CDR1 is LGHNA and CDR2 is YSLEER in the germline V gene. V was clipped by 0 bases and J by 6 bases, with 12 bases between them. This CDR3 comprises 15 residues. CDR3 region: CASSQEGTGANEQFF. CDR3 coding DNA: TGCGCCAGCAGCCAAGAGGGTACCGGGGCCAATGAGCAGTTCTTC.

The chain's CDR3 is CASSGWGGSTEAFF. CDR3 sequence (DNA): TGTGCCAGCAGTGGCTGGGGGGGTTCAACTGAAGCTTTCTTT. The chain has TRBV27 and TRBJ1-1, with a possible D match to TRBD1 (5 bases). Deletions cut 5 bases from V and 5 bases from J, with 15 bases between. Germline loops: CDR1 MNHEY, CDR2 SMNVEV (reference sequence). This CDR3 spans 14 amino acids.

Concerning this clonotype: Sequence at one end of the junction differs from germline and may be a read error. The rearrangement links TRBV11-3 to TRBJ2-1; possibly TRBD2 for D (5 bases). The CDR3 has 16 residues. Germline loops: CDR1 SGHNT, CDR2 YENEEA. Here the CDR3 DNA reads TGTGCCAGCAGCTTAGATAGTGTGAGCGGAAACAATGGGCAGTTCTTC. Amino acids: CASSLDSVSGNNGQFF. Full variable domain (remainder filled in from reference TRBV11-3 and TRBJ2-1): EAGVVQSPRYKIIEKKQPVAFWCNPISGHNTLYWYLQNLGQGPELLIRYENEEAVDDSQLPKDRFSAERLKGVDSTLKIQPAELGDSAVYLCASSLDSVSGNNGQFFGPGTRLTVL.

V usage is TRBV7-2 and J usage is TRBJ2-1; TRBD2 agrees at 10 bases. Germline loops: CDR1 SGHTA, CDR2 FQGNSA. Unmatched junction bases numbered 8, after V lost 4 bases and J lost 8 bases. The CDR3 runs 15 residues. Here the CDR3 DNA reads TGTGCCAGCAGCTCGAGCGGGGGGGCCGGAGATGAGCAGTTCTTC. Protein: CASSSSGGAGDEQFF.

This chain connects TRBV12-3 or TRBV12-4 to TRBJ1-2; D is perhaps TRBD1 (5 bases). The ends were cut back, 4 bases at V and 8 bases at J, with 11 bases in the middle. The CDR3 loop spans 12 amino acids. CDR3 bases: TGTGCCAGCAGTTCAGAGGGGAGGGGCTACACCTTC. Translating it yields CASSSEGRGYTF.

The chain combines TRBV15 with TRBJ2-7, with 10 bases identical to TRBD2. Gene TRBJ2-5 matches the end of the DNA better, so the J call may be wrong. The CDR3 covers 15 residues. Looked up from germline, CDR1 is LNHNV and CDR2 is YYDKDF (reference sequence). The CDR3 is CATSRTLAGVETQYF. The CDR3 nucleotides read TGTGCCACCAGCAGAACCCTAGCGGGGGTAGAGACCCAGTACTTC.

The J gene is TRBJ2-1, the V gene TRBV20-1; a possible D gene is TRBD2 (6 bases). CDR1 is DFQATT and CDR2 is SNEGSKA in the germline V gene (reference sequence). The CDR3 runs to 13 residues. The V end lost 3 bases, the J end lost 5 bases, and 11 bases lay between the germline ends. The CDR3 DNA sequence: TGCAGTGCTAGCGGGACTTGGAACAATGAGCAGTTCTTC. Its protein is CSASGTWNNEQFF.

This chain connects TRBV29-1 to TRBJ1-1; TRBD1 might be the D (5 bases). V was trimmed by 4 bases and J by 0 bases, leaving 12 bases between them. The CDR3 extends over 14 amino acids. Germline CDR1 is SQVTM and CDR2 is ANQGSEA. The CDR3 DNA follows: TGCAGCGTTGGGACCCGACAGATGAACACTGAAGCTTTCTTT. The encoded protein is CSVGTRQMNTEAFF.

The chain links TRBV12-3 or TRBV12-4 to TRBJ2-1; 7 nucleotides align to TRBD1. V dropped 6 bases and J dropped 13; count of bases not matched to a gene: 21. CDR3 length: 16 amino acids. The CDR3 DNA follows: TGTGCCAGCAGGTCTGTAGGGACAATGGGGACAGAGACCCAGTTCTTC. Amino acid sequence: CASRSVGTMGTETQFF.

In this sample, this clonotype turned up a few times. The gene calls are TRBV10-2 and TRBJ2-7; D is unresolved. The CDR3 has 15 amino acids. The germline V gene encodes CDR1 WSHSY and CDR2 SAAADI. Trimming shortened V by 2 bases and J by 2 bases, and 13 bases separated the two germline ends. CDR3 sequence: CASSEPPVGTYEQYF. The CDR3 DNA reads TGCGCCAGCAGTGAGCCCCCCGTAGGGACCTACGAGCAGTACTTC.

The rearrangement joins TRBV19 to TRBJ2-1; D is possibly TRBD1 (5 bases). This CDR3 is 15 amino acids long. The germline V and J ends were trimmed by 3 bases and 4 bases, with 13 bases remaining between them. The germline V gene has CDR1 LNHDA and CDR2 SQIVND (reference sequence). CDR3 amino acids: CASSIYRLSYNEQFF. CDR3 DNA: TGTGCCAGTAGTATTTACAGGCTCTCTTACAATGAGCAGTTCTTC.

This rearrangement joins TRBV2 to TRBJ2-3; 10 bases are shared with TRBD2. The CDR3 covers 15 residues. Germline trimming cut 8 bases from V and 3 bases from J; bases unmatched to any gene: 8. CDR1 and CDR2 from the germline V gene are SNHLY and FYNNEI. CDR3 sequence reads: CASLSGGAWTDTQYF. The CDR3, as DNA: TGTGCCAGCCTGAGCGGGGGGGCTTGGACAGATACGCAGTATTTT.

This clonotype was seen a handful of times. The chain recombines TRBV4-3 with TRBJ1-5; D is possibly TRBD1 (6 bases). Trimming took 3 bases from V and 10 from J, leaving 16 bases between them. The CDR3 consists of 14 residues. Per germline, CDR1 LGHNA and CDR2 YSLEER. The DNA for the CDR3 is TGCGCCAGCAGCCAGGAATGGGGGCGAGATCCCCAGCATTTT. This gives the protein CASSQEWGRDPQHF.

The V gene is TRBV6-2 or TRBV6-3, the J gene TRBJ1-2; 8 nucleotides align to TRBD1. Looked up from germline, CDR1 is MNHEY and CDR2 is SVGEGT. The CDR3 runs 18 residues. J lost 2 bases, V lost 2 bases, and 13 bases had no gene match. Written as DNA, the CDR3 is TGTGCCAGCAGTTACGCTGGACAGGGATTCCCTTCGAACTATGGCTACACCTTC. Protein product: CASSYAGQGFPSNYGYTF.

V and J are TRBV20-1 and TRBJ2-3; 10 bases map to TRBD2. The V and J ends lost 2 bases and 2 bases, in that order; junction bases with no gene match: 13. Germline values: CDR1 DFQATT, CDR2 SNEGSKA (reference sequence). This CDR3 has 18 residues. The CDR3 reads CSARSYGLAGDYTDTQYF. In nucleotides, the CDR3 is TGCAGTGCTAGATCCTACGGCCTAGCGGGGGACTACACAGATACGCAGTATTTT.

The table lists this clonotype with a few counts. The chain has TRBV6-2 or TRBV6-3 and TRBJ2-7, with 8 bases matching TRBD2. This CDR3 has 12 amino acids. Per germline, CDR1 MNHEY and CDR2 SVGEGT. Unmatched junction bases numbered 3, after V lost 4 bases and J lost 7 bases. The CDR3, as DNA: TGTGCCAGCAGTTTTTTAGCGGGAGAGCAGTACTTC. Encoded protein: CASSFLAGEQYF.

The chain uses TRBV12-3 or TRBV12-4 and TRBJ1-2, with D possibly matching TRBD1 (5 bases). Trimming shortened V by 3 bases and J by 6 bases, and 8 bases separated the two germline ends. This CDR3 has 12 amino acids. The CDR3 DNA is TGTGCCAGCAGTTTCTTACAGGATGGCTACACCTTC. This sequence encodes CASSFLQDGYTF.

The chain couples TRBV20-1 to TRBJ1-4; unclear D gene. Trimming stripped 3 bases from V and 3 bases from J, with 8 bases between. The CDR3 consists of 13 residues. Germline V gene sequence: CDR1 DFQATT, CDR2 SNEGSKA (reference sequence). This CDR3 reads CSASWGANEKLFF. CDR3 DNA: TGCAGTGCTAGTTGGGGAGCTAATGAAAAACTGTTTTTT.